The source of this TCR beta chain is a study of cytomegalovirus exposure and HLA in healthy donors. Study results and caveats: Across donors, most TCRs were seen rarely, yet some public ones were widespread.

This clone was picked up one time. The antigen remains undetermined. The trim removed 4 bases at V and 7 bases at J, leaving 4 bases unmatched. The CDR3 extends over 14 amino acids. Germline V lookup: CDR1 SGHRS, CDR2 YFSETQ. The primer mix had 60 Vbeta and 13 Jbeta primers. Generated by immunoSEQ multiplex PCR, the TCRdb table keeps only in-frame clones and is missing some. In the table there are around 150,000 clones, around 80% of which are singletons. The TCR was taken from a man aged 35 to 55 in good health and CMV-seropositive. Material: PBMCs. The V call is TRBV5-1, the J call TRBJ2-1; TRBD1 matches at 11 bases. The CDR3 coding sequence is TGCGCCAGCAGCCACCGGGACAGGGGGAATGAGCAGTTCTTC. It specifies CASSHRDRGNEQFF.